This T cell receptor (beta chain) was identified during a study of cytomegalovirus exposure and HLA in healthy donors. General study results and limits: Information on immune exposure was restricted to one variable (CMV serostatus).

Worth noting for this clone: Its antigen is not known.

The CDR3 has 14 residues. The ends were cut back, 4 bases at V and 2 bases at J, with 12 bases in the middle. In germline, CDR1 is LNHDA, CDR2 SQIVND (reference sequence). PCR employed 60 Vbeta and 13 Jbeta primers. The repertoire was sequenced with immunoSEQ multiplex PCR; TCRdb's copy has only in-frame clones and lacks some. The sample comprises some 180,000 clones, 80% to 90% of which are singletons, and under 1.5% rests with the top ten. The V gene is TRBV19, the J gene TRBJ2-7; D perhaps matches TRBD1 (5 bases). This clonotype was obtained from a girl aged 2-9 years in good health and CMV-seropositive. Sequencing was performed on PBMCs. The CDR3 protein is CASSTQASTYEQYF. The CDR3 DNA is TGTGCCAGTAGTACACAGGCGAGTACCTACGAGCAGTACTTC. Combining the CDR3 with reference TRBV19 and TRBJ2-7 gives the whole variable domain DGGITQSPKYLFRKEGQNVTLSCEQNLNHDAMYWYRQDPGQGLRLIYYSQIVNDFQKGDIAEGYSVSREKKESFPLTVTSAQKNPTAFYLCASSTQASTYEQYFGPGTRLTVT.